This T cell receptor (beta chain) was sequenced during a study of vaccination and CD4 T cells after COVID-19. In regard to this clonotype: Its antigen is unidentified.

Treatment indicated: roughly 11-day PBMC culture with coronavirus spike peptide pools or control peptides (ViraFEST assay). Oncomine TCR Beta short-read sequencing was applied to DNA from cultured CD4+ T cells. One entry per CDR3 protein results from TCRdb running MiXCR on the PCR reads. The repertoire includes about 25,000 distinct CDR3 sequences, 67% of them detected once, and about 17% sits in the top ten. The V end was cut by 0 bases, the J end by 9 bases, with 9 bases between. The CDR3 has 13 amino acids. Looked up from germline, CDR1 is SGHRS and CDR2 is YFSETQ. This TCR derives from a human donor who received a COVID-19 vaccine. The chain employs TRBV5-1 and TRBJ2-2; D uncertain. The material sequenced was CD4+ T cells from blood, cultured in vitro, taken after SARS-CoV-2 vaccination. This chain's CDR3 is CASSLGFVRELFF. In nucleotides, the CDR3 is TGCGCCAGCAGCTTGGGTTTTGTACGGGAGCTGTTTTTT.